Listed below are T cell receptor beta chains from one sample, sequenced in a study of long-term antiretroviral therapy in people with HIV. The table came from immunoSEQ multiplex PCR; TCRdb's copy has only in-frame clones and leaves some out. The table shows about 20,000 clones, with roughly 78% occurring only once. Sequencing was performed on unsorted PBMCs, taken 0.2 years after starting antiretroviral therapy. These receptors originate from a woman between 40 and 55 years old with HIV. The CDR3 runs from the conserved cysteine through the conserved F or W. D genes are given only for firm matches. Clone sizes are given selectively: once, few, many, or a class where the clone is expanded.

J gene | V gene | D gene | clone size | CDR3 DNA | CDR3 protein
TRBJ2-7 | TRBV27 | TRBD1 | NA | TGTGCCAGCAGAGAACCGGGACAGGGGGCCTCCTACGAGCAGTACTTC | CASREPGQGASYEQYF
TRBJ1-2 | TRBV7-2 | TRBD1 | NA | TGTGCCAGCAGCTCGGGACAGGTCCAAACAAGACTCTATGGCTACACCTTC | CASSSGQVQTRLYGYTF
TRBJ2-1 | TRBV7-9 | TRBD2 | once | TGTGCCAGCAGCTTAGTGGCTAGCGGCAGAGTGGGTAGTGAGCAGTTCTTC | CASSLVASGRVGSEQFF
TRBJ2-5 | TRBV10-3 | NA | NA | TGTGCCAGCTCTGGTGGGCAAGAGACCCAGTACTTC | CASSGGQETQYF
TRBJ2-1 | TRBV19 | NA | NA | TGTGCCAGTAGTATTCATGACTACAATGAGCAGTTCTTC | CASSIHDYNEQFF
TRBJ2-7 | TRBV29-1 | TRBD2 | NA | TGCAGCGTTCTCGCGGGAGGCCGTCGGGAGCAGTACTTC | CSVLAGGRREQYF
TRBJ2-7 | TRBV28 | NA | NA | TGTGCCAGCAGTTTCGTCTACGAGCAGTACTTC | CASSFVYEQYF
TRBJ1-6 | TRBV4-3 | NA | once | TGCGCCAGCAGCCTGGCACAGGAAGATTCACCCCTCCACTTT | CASSLAQEDSPLHF
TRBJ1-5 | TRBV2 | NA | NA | TGTGCCAGCAATCCTGGGCAGACGGATTTCAATCAGCCCCAGCATTTT | CASNPGQTDFNQPQHF
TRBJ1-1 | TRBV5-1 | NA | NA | TGCGCCAGCAGCATACAGAACTCAATGAACACTGAAGCTTTCTTT | CASSIQNSMNTEAFF
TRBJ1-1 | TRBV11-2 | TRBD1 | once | TGTGCCAGCAGCTCGGACAGGTGGAACACTGAAGCTTTCTTT | CASSSDRWNTEAFF
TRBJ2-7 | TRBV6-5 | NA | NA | TGTGCCAGCAGGGCAGCTCCATCAAACTACGAGCAGTACTTC | CASRAAPSNYEQYF
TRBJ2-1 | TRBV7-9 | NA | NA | TGTGCCAGCAGCTTGGTCGGGTACAATGAGCAGTTCTTC | CASSLVGYNEQFF
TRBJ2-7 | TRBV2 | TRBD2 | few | TGTGCCAGCAGTGTTGAAAATAGCGGGAGTCAATCCCACGAGCAGTACTTC | CASSVENSGSQSHEQYF
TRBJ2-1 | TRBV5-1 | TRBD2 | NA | TGCGCCAGCAGCTTGGGATCTAGCGGGACGTACAATGAGCAGTTCTTC | CASSLGSSGTYNEQFF
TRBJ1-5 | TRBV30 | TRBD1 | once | TGTGCCTGGAGTAAGGACAGGGGGAATCAGCCCCAGCATTTT | CAWSKDRGNQPQHF
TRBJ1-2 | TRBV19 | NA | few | TGTGCCAGTAGCCCCGTCCAGGGCTATGGCTACACCTTC | CASSPVQGYGYTF
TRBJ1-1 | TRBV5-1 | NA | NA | TGCGCCAGCAGCTTGGGAGGGATCGCTTTCTTT | CASSLGGIAFF
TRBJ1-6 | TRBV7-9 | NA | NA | TGTGCCAGCAGCCTCGCATTGACGGGGAATTCACCCCTCCACTTT | CASSLALTGNSPLHF
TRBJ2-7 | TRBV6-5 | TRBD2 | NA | TGTGCCAGCAGTTATTCCGGCGGGGGGGGAGGCTACGAGCAGTACTTC | CASSYSGGGGGYEQYF
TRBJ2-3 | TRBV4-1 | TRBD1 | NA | TGCGCCAGCAGCCAGGGACAGGGATATCTAGATACGCAGTATTTT | CASSQGQGYLDTQYF
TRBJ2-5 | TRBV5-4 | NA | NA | TGTGCCAGCAGCAAAGATCAGCGGGTACAAGAGACCCAGTACTTC | CASSKDQRVQETQYF
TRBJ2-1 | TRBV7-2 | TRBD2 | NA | TGTGCCAGCAGCTTAGAACTAGCGGGTTACAATGAGCAGTTCTTC | CASSLELAGYNEQFF
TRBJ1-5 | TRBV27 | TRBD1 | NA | TGTGCCAGCAGTTTGGTAGGGGGACAGGGATGGGGGTTGGGTCAGCCCCAGCATTTT | CASSLVGGQGWGLGQPQHF
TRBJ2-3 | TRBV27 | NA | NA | TGTGCCAGCAGGATACGGACAGACCGCACAGATACGCAGTATTTT | CASRIRTDRTDTQYF
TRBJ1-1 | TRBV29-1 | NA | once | TGCAGCGTTGGCGCGGGTCACCCGAACACTGAAGCTTTCTTT | CSVGAGHPNTEAFF
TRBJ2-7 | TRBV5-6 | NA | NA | TGTGCCAGCAGCTTAGTCCCACGCGGCGCCTACGAGCAGTACTTC | CASSLVPRGAYEQYF
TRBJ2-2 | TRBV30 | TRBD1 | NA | TGTGCCTGGAGTATCACCGACAGGGCCACCGGGGAGCTGTTTTTT | CAWSITDRATGELFF
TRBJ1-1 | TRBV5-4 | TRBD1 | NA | TGTGCCAGCAGCTTGGGTCGGACAGGGAACACTGAAGCTTTCTTT | CASSLGRTGNTEAFF
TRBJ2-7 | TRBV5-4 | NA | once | TGTGCCAGCAGCTCACGGGGGCCGGGCGAGCCTTACTTC | CASSSRGPGEPYF
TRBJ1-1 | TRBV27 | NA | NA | TGTGCCAGCACCCCTTTAGCCAGGGGAGGGACTGAAGCTTTCTTT | CASTPLARGGTEAFF
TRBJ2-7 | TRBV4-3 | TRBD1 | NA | TGCGCCAGCAGCCAAGACGTAGGGACAGGGGTCGAGCAGTACTTC | CASSQDVGTGVEQYF
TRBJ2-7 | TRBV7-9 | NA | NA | TGTGCCAGCAGCTCCCCCGAGGTTGTCTACGAGCAGTACTTC | CASSSPEVVYEQYF
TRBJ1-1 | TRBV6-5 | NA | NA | TGTGCCAGCAGTTACGACCCAGGGAACACTGAAGCTTTCTTT | CASSYDPGNTEAFF
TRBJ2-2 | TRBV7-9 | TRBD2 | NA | TGTGCCAGCCCCCAGCGGGGGGCGAACACCGGGGAGCTGTTTTTT | CASPQRGANTGELFF
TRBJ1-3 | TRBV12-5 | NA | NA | TGTGCTAGTGGTTCGGACGTTGAGTCTGGAAACACCATATATTTT | CASGSDVESGNTIYF
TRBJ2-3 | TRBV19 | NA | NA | TGTGCCAGTAGTATAGGCCCAGGGGGCACAGATACGCAGTATTTT | CASSIGPGGTDTQYF
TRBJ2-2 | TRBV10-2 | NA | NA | TGCGCCAGCCGGCAGGAGAACACCGGGGAGCTGTTTTTT | CASRQENTGELFF
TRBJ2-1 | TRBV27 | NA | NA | TGTGCCAGCAGTTTGAGCCCCGGGCATCATGAGCAGTTCTTC | CASSLSPGHHEQFF
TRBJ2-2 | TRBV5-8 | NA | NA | TGTGCCAGCCGTCTACCCCCGAACACCGGGGAGCTGTTTTTT | CASRLPPNTGELFF
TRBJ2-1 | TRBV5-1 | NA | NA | TGCGCCAGCAGCTTGAGAACGGACCTGGGGTACAATGAGCAGTTCTTC | CASSLRTDLGYNEQFF
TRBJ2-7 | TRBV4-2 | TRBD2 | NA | TGTGCCAGCAGCCGCGTGAGAGGACTAGCGGGGGAGTCCTACGAGCAGTACTTC | CASSRVRGLAGESYEQYF
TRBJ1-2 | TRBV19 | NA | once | TGTGCCAGTAGTATAGGGGGGGCCAAGGGAGAAGGCTACACCTTC | CASSIGGAKGEGYTF
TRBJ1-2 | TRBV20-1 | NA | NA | TGCAGTGCTCTCGGCCACTATGGCTACACCTTC | CSALGHYGYTF
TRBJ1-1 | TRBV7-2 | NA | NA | TGTGCCAGCAGCCCCGGAAGGAACACTGAAGCTTTCTTT | CASSPGRNTEAFF
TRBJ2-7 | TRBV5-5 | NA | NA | TGTGCCAGCAGCTGGGGATCAGTGATCTACGAGCAGTACTTC | CASSWGSVIYEQYF
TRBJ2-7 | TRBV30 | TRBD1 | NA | TGTGCCTGGAGTTCCGGGACAGTGGGGTACGAGCAGTACTTC | CAWSSGTVGYEQYF
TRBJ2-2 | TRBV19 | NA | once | TGTGCCAGTTCCACGTGGGGAGCCGGGGAGCTGTTTTTT | CASSTWGAGELFF
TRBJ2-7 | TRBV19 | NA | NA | TGTGCCAGCAACAGATGGGGGGACAGCCCACACGAGCAGTACTTC | CASNRWGDSPHEQYF
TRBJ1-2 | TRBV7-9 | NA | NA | TGTGCCAGCAGCTTCGGACAAGACTATGGCTACACCTTC | CASSFGQDYGYTF
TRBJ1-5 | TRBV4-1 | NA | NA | TGCGCCAGCAGCTCAGGACATAGCAATCAGCCCCAGCATTTT | CASSSGHSNQPQHF
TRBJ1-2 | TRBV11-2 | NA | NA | TGTGCCAGCAGCTTAGCTCAGTCTTATGGCTACACCTTC | CASSLAQSYGYTF
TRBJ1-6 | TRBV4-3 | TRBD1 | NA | TGCGCCAGCAGCCTAAGACAGGGTGCGAATTCACCCCTCCACTTT | CASSLRQGANSPLHF